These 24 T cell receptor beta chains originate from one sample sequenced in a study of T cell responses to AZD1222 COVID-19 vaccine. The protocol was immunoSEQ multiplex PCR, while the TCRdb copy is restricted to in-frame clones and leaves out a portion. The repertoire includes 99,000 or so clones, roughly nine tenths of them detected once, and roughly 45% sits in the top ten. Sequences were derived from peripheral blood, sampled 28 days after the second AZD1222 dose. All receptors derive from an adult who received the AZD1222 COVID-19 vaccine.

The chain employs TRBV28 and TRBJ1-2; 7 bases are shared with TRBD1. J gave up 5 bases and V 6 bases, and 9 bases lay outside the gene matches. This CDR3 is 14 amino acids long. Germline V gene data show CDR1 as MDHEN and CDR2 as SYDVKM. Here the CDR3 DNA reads TGTGCCAGCAGGCTGACAGGGATCACATATGGCTACACCTTC. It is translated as CASRLTGITYGYTF.

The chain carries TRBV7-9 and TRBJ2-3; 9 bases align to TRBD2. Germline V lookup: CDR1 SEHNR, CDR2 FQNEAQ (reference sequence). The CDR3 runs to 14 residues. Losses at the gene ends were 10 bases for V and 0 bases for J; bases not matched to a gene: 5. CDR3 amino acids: CATNSGRSTDTQYF. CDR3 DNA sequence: TGTGCCACCAATAGCGGGAGAAGCACAGATACGCAGTATTTT.

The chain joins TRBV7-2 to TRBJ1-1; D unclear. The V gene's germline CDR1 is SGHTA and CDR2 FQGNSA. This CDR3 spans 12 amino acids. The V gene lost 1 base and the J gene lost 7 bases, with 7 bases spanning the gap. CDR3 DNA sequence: TGTGCCAGCAGCTTAGTTAAGTATGAAGCTTTCTTT. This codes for CASSLVKYEAFF.

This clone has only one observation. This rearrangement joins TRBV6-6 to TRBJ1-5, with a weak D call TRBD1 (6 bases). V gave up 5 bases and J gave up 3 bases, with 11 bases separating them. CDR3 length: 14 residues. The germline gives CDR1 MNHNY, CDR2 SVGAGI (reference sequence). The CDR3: CASSEQGTNQPQHF. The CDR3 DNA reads TGTGCCAGCAGTGAGCAGGGGACCAATCAGCCCCAGCATTTT.

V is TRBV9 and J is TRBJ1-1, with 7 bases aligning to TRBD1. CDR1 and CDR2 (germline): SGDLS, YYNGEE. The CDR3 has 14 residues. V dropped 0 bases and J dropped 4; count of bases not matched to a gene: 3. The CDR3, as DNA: TGTGCCAGCAGCGTAGGGCAGGGGGGCACTGAAGCTTTCTTT. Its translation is CASSVGQGGTEAFF.

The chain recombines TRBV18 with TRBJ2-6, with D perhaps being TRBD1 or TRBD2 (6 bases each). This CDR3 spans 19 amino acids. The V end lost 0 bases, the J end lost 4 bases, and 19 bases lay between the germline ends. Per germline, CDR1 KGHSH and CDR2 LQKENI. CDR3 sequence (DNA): TGTGCCAGCTCACCACCGGGGGGCCCACCCACCCGGGGGGCCAACGTCCTGACTTTC. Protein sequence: CASSPPGGPPTRGANVLTF.

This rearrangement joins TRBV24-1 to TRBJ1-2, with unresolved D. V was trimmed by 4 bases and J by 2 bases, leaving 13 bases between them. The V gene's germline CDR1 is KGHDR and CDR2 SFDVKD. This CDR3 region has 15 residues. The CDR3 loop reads CATSEPYNENYGYTF. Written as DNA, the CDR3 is TGTGCCACCAGTGAGCCATACAATGAAAACTATGGCTACACCTTC.

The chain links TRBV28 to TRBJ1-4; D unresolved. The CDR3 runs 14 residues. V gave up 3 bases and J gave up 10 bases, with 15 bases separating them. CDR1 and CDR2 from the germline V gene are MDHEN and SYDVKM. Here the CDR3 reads CASSFSAVPVKLFF. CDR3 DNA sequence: TGTGCCAGCAGTTTTTCGGCAGTCCCTGTAAAACTGTTTTTT. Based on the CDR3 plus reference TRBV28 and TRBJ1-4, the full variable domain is DVKVTQSSRYLVKRTGEKVFLECVQDMDHENMFWYRQDPGLGLRLIYFSYDVKMKEKGDIPEGYSVSREKKERFSLILESASTNQTSMYLCASSFSAVPVKLFFGSGTQLSVL.

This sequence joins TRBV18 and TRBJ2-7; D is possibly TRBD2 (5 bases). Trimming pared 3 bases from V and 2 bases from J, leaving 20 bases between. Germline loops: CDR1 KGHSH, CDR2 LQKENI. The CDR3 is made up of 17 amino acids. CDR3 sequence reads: CASSPLPPQRSPYEQYF. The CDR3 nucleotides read TGTGCCAGCTCACCGCTACCCCCCCAGCGGAGCCCCTACGAGCAGTACTTC.

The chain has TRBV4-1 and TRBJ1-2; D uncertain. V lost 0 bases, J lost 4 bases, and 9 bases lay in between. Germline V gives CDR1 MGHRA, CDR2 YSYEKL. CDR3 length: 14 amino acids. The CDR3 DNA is TGCGCCAGCAGCCAAGAGAGGTTAACCTATGGCTACACCTTC. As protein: CASSQERLTYGYTF.

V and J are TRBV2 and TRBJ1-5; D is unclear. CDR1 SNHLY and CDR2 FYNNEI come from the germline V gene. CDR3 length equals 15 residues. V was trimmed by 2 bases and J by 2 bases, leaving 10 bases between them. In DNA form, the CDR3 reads TGTGCCAGCAGTGAACAGGAATTGGGCAATCAGCCCCAGCATTTT. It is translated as CASSEQELGNQPQHF.

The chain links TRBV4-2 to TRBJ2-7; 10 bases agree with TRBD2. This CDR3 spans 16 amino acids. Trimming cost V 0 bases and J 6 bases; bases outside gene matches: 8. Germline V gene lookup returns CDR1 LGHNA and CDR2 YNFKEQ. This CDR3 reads CASSQDWSTSGAEQYF. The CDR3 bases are TGTGCCAGCAGCCAAGATTGGTCTACTAGCGGGGCCGAGCAGTACTTC.

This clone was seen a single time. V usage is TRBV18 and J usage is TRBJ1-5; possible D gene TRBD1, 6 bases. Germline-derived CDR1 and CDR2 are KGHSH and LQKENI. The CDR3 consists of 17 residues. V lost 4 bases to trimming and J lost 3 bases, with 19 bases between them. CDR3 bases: TGTGCCAGCTCACGTGGGGACACGGAGCTCCCCAATCAGCCCCAGCATTTT. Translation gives CASSRGDTELPNQPQHF.

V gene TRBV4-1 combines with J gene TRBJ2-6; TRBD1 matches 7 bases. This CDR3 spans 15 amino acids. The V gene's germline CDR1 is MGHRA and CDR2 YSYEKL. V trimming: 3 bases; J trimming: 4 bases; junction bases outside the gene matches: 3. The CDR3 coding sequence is TGCGCCAGCAGCCAGACAGGGAGAGGGGCCAACGTCCTGACTTTC. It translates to CASSQTGRGANVLTF.

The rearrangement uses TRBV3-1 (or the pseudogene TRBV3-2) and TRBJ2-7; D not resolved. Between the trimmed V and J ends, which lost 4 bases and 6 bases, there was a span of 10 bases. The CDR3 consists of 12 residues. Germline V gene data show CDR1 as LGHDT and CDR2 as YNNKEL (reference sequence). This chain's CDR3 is CASSPFGLEQYF. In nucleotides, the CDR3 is TGTGCCAGCAGCCCTTTCGGCCTCGAGCAGTACTTC.

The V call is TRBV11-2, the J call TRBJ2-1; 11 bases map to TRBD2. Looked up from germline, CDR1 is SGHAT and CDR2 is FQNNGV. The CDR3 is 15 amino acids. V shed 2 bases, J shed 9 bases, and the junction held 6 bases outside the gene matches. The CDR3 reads CASSLLTSGKVEQFF. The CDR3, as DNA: TGTGCCAGCAGCTTATTGACTAGCGGGAAAGTTGAGCAGTTCTTC.

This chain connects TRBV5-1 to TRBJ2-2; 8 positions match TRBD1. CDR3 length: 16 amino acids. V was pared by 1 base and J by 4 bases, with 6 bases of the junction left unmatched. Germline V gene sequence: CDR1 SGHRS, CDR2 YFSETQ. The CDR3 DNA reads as TGCGCCAGCAGCTTGAGGCAGGGGGCGGTCACCGGGGAGCTGTTTTTT. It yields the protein CASSLRQGAVTGELFF. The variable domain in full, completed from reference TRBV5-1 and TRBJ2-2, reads KAGVTQTPRYLIKTRGQQVTLSCSPISGHRSVSWYQQTPGQGLQFLFEYFSETQRNKGNFPGRFSGRQFSNSRSEMNVSTLELGDSALYLCASSLRQGAVTGELFFGEGSRLTVL.

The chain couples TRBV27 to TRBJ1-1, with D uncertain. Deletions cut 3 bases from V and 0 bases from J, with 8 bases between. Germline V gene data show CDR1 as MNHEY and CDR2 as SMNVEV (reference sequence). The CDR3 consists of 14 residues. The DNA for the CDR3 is TGTGCCAGCAGTTTGAGGGCTCTGAACACTGAAGCTTTCTTT. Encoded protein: CASSLRALNTEAFF.

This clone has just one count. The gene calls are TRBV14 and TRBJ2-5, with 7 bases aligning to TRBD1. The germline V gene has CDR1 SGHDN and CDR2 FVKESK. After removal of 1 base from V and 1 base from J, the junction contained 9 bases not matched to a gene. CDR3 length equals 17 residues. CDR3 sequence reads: CASSQVETGHFQETQYF. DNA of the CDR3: TGTGCCAGCAGCCAAGTCGAGACAGGGCACTTCCAAGAGACCCAGTACTTC.

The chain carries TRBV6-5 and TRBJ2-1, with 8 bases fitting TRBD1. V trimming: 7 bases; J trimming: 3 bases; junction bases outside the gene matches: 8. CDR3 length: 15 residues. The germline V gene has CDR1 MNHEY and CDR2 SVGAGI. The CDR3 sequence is CASTPPTGDYNEQFF. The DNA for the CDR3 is TGTGCCAGCACCCCCCCGACAGGGGACTACAATGAGCAGTTCTTC.

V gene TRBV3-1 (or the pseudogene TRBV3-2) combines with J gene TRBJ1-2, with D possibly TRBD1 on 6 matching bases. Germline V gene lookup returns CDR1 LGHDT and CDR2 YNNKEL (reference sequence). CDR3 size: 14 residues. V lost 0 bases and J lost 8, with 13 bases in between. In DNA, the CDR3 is TGTGCCAGCAGCCAAGAAGGCAGGGGTGGAGGCTACACCTTC. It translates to CASSQEGRGGGYTF.

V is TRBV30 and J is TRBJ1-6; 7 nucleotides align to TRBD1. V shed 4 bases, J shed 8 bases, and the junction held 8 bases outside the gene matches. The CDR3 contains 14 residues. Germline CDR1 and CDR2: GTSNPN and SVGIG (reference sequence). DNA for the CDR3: TGTGCCTGGACGGGGCAGGGGGATCATTCACCCCTCCACTTT. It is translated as CAWTGQGDHSPLHF.

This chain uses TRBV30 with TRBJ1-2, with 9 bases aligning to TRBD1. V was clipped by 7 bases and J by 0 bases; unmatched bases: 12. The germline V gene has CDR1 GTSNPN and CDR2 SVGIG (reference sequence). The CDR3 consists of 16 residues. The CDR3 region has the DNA TGTGCCTTTTTCCTCCGGGACAGGGTCTCTAACTATGGCTACACCTTC. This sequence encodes CAFFLRDRVSNYGYTF.

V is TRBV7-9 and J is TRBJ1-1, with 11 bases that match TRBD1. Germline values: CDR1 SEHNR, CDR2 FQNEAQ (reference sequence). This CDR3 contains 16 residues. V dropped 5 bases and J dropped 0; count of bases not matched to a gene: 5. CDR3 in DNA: TGTGCCAGCAGCCCTAGGACAGGGGGCATGAACACTGAAGCTTTCTTT. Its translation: CASSPRTGGMNTEAFF.